Listed below are T cell receptor beta chains from one sample, sequenced in a study of shared clonotypes between healthy human individuals. The table came from immunoSEQ multiplex PCR; TCRdb's copy has only in-frame clones and leaves some out. Among millions of clones listed, roughly 95% were seen once. The sample comprised naive CD8+ T cells sorted from blood. These receptors were obtained from a man between 18 and 35 years old in good health. The CDR3 runs from the conserved cysteine through the conserved F or W. A D gene is named only where the DNA matches it firmly. Rows give clone size only sometimes, using once, few, many, or a class for an expanded clone.

CDR3: CASSVVARGGMNTEAFF
DNA: TGTGCCAGCAGCGTAGTGGCCAGGGGGGGCATGAACACTGAAGCTTTCTTT
D: TRBD1
V: TRBV9
size: NA
J: TRBJ1-1

CDR3: CASSLLPGLAEGTDTQYF
DNA: TGTGCCAGCAGCCTACTGCCGGGACTAGCGGAAGGCACAGATACGCAGTATTTT
D: TRBD2
V: TRBV4-2
size: NA
J: TRBJ2-3

CDR3: CASSKGITAYEQYF
DNA: TGTGCCAGCAGCAAGGGGATCACGGCTTACGAGCAGTACTTC
D: NA
V: TRBV5-6
size: NA
J: TRBJ2-7

CDR3: CAWSGQGWNEQFF
DNA: TGTGCCTGGAGTGGACAGGGCTGGAATGAGCAGTTCTTC
D: TRBD1
V: TRBV30
size: NA
J: TRBJ2-1

CDR3: CAWSVGQSIIREEPAF
DNA: TGTGCCTGGAGTGTAGGACAGAGTATCATCCGAGAGGAACCCGCCTTC
D: NA
V: TRBV30
size: NA
J: TRBJ1-2

CDR3: CASSIRDRSSQETQYF
DNA: TGTGCCAGCTCAATCCGGGACAGATCATCGCAAGAGACCCAGTACTTC
D: TRBD1
V: TRBV18
size: once
J: TRBJ2-5

CDR3: CASSIVPESHEQYF
DNA: TGTGCCAGCAGCATTGTTCCGGAGTCTCACGAGCAGTACTTC
D: NA
V: TRBV28
size: NA
J: TRBJ2-7

CDR3: CASSIPGPIGNEQFF
DNA: TGTGCCAGTAGTATACCGGGTCCCATCGGAAATGAGCAGTTCTTC
D: NA
V: TRBV19
size: NA
J: TRBJ2-1

CDR3: CASSGGYEQYF
DNA: TGTGCCAGCAGTGGGGGCTACGAGCAGTACTTC
D: NA
V: TRBV27
size: few
J: TRBJ2-7

CDR3: CASSLEAGFVTYEQYF
DNA: TGTGCCAGCAGCTTAGAGGCAGGGTTTGTCACCTACGAGCAGTACTTC
D: NA
V: TRBV7-9
size: NA
J: TRBJ2-7

CDR3: CASRTGFTEAFF
DNA: TGTGCCAGCAGGACAGGGTTCACTGAAGCTTTCTTT
D: TRBD1
V: TRBV28
size: NA
J: TRBJ1-1

CDR3: CASSPRGGLNEQFF
DNA: TGTGCCAGCAGCCCGCGGGGGGGGCTCAATGAGCAGTTCTTC
D: TRBD2
V: TRBV13
size: NA
J: TRBJ2-1

CDR3: CASSLGQGSGQPQHF
DNA: TGCGCCAGCAGCCTCGGACAGGGTAGCGGTCAGCCCCAGCATTTT
D: TRBD1
V: TRBV4-1
size: NA
J: TRBJ1-5

CDR3: CASSSRDSITEAFF
DNA: TGTGCCAGCAGCTCCCGGGACAGCATCACTGAAGCTTTCTTT
D: TRBD1
V: TRBV11-2
size: NA
J: TRBJ1-1

CDR3: CASSELGTASYNEQFF
DNA: TGTGCCAGCAGTGAACTCGGGACCGCCTCCTACAATGAGCAGTTCTTC
D: NA
V: TRBV6-1
size: NA
J: TRBJ2-1

CDR3: CASSDGTVNEQYF
DNA: TGTGCCAGCAGCGACGGGACAGTTAACGAGCAGTACTTC
D: TRBD1
V: TRBV5-6
size: NA
J: TRBJ2-7

CDR3: CASSPSTSGPELPAVYEQYF
DNA: TGTGCCAGCAGCCCTTCGACTAGCGGCCCAGAATTACCGGCAGTATACGAGCAGTACTTC
D: TRBD2
V: TRBV27
size: NA
J: TRBJ2-7

CDR3: CASSLQTSGGAGEQYF
DNA: TGTGCCAGCAGTTTACAAACTAGCGGGGGGGCAGGCGAGCAGTACTTC
D: TRBD2
V: TRBV28
size: once
J: TRBJ2-7

CDR3: CASSELGGSAQTQYF
DNA: TGTGCCAGCAGTGAACTGGGGGGGAGCGCACAGACCCAGTACTTC
D: TRBD2
V: TRBV6-1
size: NA
J: TRBJ2-5

CDR3: CASSFGGTDTQYF
DNA: TGTGCCAGCAGCTTTGGGGGCACAGATACGCAGTATTTT
D: NA
V: TRBV7-2
size: NA
J: TRBJ2-3

CDR3: CASSPQRQETQYF
DNA: TGTGCCAGCAGCCCCCAGAGGCAAGAGACCCAGTACTTC
D: NA
V: TRBV13
size: NA
J: TRBJ2-5

CDR3: CASSRPGGRNEKLFF
DNA: TGTGCCAGCAGCCGGCCAGGGGGCCGTAATGAAAAACTGTTTTTT
D: TRBD1
V: TRBV14
size: NA
J: TRBJ1-4

CDR3: CASSVESGSAYEQYF
DNA: TGTGCCAGCAGCGTAGAGAGCGGGAGTGCGTACGAGCAGTACTTC
D: TRBD2
V: TRBV9
size: NA
J: TRBJ2-7

CDR3: CASSLVGGSGNTIYF
DNA: TGTGCCAGCAGCCTAGTGGGGGGCTCTGGAAACACCATATATTTT
D: NA
V: TRBV7-9
size: NA
J: TRBJ1-3

CDR3: CASSPYRDSSYEQYF
DNA: TGTGCCAGCAGCCCTTACAGGGATAGCTCCTACGAGCAGTACTTC
D: NA
V: TRBV5-6
size: once
J: TRBJ2-7

CDR3: CASSGWTSAYTPNEQFF
DNA: TGTGCCAGCAGCGGATGGACTAGCGCCTACACGCCCAATGAGCAGTTCTTC
D: TRBD2
V: TRBV11-2
size: NA
J: TRBJ2-1